This T cell receptor (beta chain) was identified in a study of read filtering for tumor transcriptome and immune sequencing. This library used approximately 0.4 ug RNA and molecular barcoded adaptors spanning alpha/delta and beta/gamma chains. TCRdb ran MiXCR on the reads and lists one entry per CDR3 protein. The repertoire holds approximately 61,000 distinct CDR3 sequences, with approximately 19% as singletons. Germline lookup yields CDR1 MNHNS and CDR2 SASEGT. The CDR3 sequence is 12 residues long. For this clonotype: A far larger clone lies a single base away; this is likely a read error.

The chain uses TRBV6-1 and TRBJ2-1; D is uncertain. The clonotype originates from a donor at least 40 years old with multiple myeloma. What was sequenced was a population of CD138-negative cells sorted from bone marrow. This chain's CDR3 is CASSRPYNEQSF. The DNA for the CDR3 is TGTGCCAGCAGTCGACCCTACAATGAGCAGTCCTTC.